This T cell receptor (beta chain) was sequenced in a study of blood T cell repertoires in COVID-19. Looking at the study overall: Specimens from acute and convalescent COVID-19 originated in the United States, Italy and Spain. Sample material is recorded as cDNA or gDNA derived from T cells, B-cell-depleted T cells, or PBMCs.

This CDR3 region has 14 residues. J lost 1 base, V lost 8 bases, and 6 bases had no gene match. Germline CDR1 and CDR2: MNHEY and SVGAGI. Original analysis: Amplification with reference gene primers provided the estimates of nucleated cell counts. The assay was immunoSEQ multiplex PCR, and TCRdb's table has in-frame clones only and misses some. V and J calls and clone size follow that table, whereas D and trimming were derived from the DNA. Seen here are roughly 94,000 clones, approximately 82% observed once, and the top ten hold around a quarter. Sequenced: peripheral blood. The chain recombines TRBV6-5 with TRBJ1-2; 8 bases line up with TRBD1. The receptor was derived from a man in his fifties or sixties with acute or convalescent COVID-19. CDR3 in amino acids: CASAGGQVNYGYTF. CDR3 coding DNA: TGTGCCAGCGCAGGGGGCCAGGTTAACTATGGCTACACCTTC.